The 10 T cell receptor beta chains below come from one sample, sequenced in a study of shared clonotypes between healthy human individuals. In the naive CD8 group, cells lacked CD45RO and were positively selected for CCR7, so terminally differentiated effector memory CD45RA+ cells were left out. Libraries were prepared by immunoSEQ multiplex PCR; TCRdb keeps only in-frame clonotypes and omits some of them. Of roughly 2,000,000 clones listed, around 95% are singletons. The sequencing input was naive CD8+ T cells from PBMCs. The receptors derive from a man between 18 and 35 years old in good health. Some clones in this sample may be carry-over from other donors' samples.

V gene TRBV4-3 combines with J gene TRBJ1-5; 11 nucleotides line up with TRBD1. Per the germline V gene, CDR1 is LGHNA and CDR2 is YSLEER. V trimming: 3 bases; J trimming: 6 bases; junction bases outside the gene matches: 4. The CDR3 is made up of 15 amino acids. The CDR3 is CASSQRTGGFQPQHF. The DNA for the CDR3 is TGCGCCAGCAGCCAGAGGACAGGGGGCTTTCAGCCCCAGCATTTT.

The CDR3 nucleotides are TGCAGCGTTGAGGGACCGCAGACTGAAGCTTTCTTT. This codes for CSVEGPQTEAFF. The gene calls are TRBV29-1 and TRBJ1-1, with D tentatively TRBD1 (5 bases). The CDR3 covers 12 residues. Germline V gene sequence: CDR1 SQVTM, CDR2 ANQGSEA. V dropped 3 bases and J dropped 5 bases, with 10 bases sitting between them. Supplemented by reference TRBV29-1 and TRBJ1-1, the full variable domain reads SAVISQKPSRDICQRGTSLTIQCQVDSQVTMMFWYRQQPGQSLTLIATANQGSEATYESGFVIDKFPISRPNLTFSTLTVSNMSPEDSSIYLCSVEGPQTEAFFGQGTRLTVV.

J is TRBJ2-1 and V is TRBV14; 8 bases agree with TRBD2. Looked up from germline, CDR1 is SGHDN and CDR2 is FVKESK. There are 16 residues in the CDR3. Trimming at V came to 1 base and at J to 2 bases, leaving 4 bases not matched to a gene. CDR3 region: CASSQVIAGPYNEQFF. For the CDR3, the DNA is TGTGCCAGCAGCCAAGTGATAGCGGGACCCTACAATGAGCAGTTCTTC.

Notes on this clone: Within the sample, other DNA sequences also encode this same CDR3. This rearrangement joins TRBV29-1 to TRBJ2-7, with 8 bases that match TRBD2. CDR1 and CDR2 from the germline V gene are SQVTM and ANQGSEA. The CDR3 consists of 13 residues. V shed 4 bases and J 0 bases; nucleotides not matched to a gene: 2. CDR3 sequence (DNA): TGCAGCGTTGTCGGGGGGGACTCCTACGAGCAGTACTTC. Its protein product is CSVVGGDSYEQYF.

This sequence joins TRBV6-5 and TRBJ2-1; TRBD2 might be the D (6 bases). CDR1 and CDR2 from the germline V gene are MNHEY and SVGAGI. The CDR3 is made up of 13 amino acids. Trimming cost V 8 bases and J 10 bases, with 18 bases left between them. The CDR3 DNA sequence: TGTGCCAGCCATTCGGACTACGCCTCAGAGCAGTTCTTC. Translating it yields CASHSDYASEQFF.

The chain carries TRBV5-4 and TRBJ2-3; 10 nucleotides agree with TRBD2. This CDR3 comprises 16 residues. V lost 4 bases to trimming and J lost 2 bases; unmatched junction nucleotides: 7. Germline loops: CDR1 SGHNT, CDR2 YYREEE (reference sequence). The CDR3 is CASSVLTSGDTDTQYF. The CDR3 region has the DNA TGTGCCAGCAGCGTACTAACTAGCGGGGACACAGATACGCAGTATTTT.

The DNA for the CDR3 is TGTGCCAGCAGTCCCCGGGTGGCCGAGCAGTACTTC. Protein: CASSPRVAEQYF. The rearrangement uses TRBV28 and TRBJ2-7; D not certain. The CDR3 covers 12 residues. V lost 5 bases, J lost 6 bases, and 11 bases lay in between. The germline gives CDR1 MDHEN, CDR2 SYDVKM.

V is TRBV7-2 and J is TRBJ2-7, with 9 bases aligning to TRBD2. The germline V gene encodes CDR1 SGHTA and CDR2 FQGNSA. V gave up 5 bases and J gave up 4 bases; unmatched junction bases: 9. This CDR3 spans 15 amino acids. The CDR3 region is CASSPRAGGLYEQYF. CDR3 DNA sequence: TGTGCCAGCAGCCCAAGAGCGGGAGGACTTTACGAGCAGTACTTC.

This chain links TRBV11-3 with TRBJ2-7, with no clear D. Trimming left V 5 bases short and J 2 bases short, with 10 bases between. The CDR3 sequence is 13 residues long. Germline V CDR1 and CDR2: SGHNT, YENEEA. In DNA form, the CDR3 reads TGTGCCAGCAGCCAAGGGTCCCCCTACGAGCAGTACTTC. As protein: CASSQGSPYEQYF.

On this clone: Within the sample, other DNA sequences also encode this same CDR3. CDR3 nucleotides: TGTGCCAGCAGTTTGATAGGCCAGCCCCAGCATTTT. Amino acid sequence: CASSLIGQPQHF. The genes are TRBV27 and TRBJ1-5; D not resolved. Germline V lookup: CDR1 MNHEY, CDR2 SMNVEV (reference sequence). This CDR3 spans 12 amino acids. Between the trimmed V and J ends, which lost 3 bases and 7 bases, there was a span of 7 bases.